This TCR beta chain emerged from a study of T cell responses to AZD1222 COVID-19 vaccine. Assay: immunoSEQ multiplex PCR; the TCRdb copy retains only in-frame clones and omits some. The table includes about 150,000 clones, just over 90% detected once. This clone was detected once. Germline V gene lookup returns CDR1 LGHDT and CDR2 YNNKEL (reference sequence). V was trimmed by 4 bases and J by 6 bases, leaving 21 bases between them. The CDR3 consists of 16 residues. This receptor was identified in an adult in good health. The sequencing used peripheral blood, collected on day 0 of AZD1222 vaccination. The chain combines TRBV3-1 (or the pseudogene TRBV3-2) with TRBJ1-2; D is uncertain. CDR3 residues: CASSLARVPSVDGYTF. The CDR3 DNA sequence: TGTGCCAGCAGCCTCGCCCGGGTCCCGAGCGTCGATGGCTACACCTTC.